The 8 T cell receptor beta chains listed next were all sequenced from one sample in a study of monozygotic twins with cystic fibrosis. Data came from immunoSEQ multiplex PCR; TCRdb stores just in-frame clones and leaves some out. The data contain about 30,000 clones, around four fifths of them singletons. Sequencing input: blood. The receptor source for this set is a girl aged 2 to 9 with cystic fibrosis.

The CDR3 loop is CSATGGYEQYF. In DNA, the CDR3 is TGCAGTGCAACAGGGGGCTACGAGCAGTACTTC. The rearrangement links TRBV20-1 to TRBJ2-7; 8 nucleotides align to TRBD1. After removal of 6 bases from V and 3 bases from J, the junction contained 1 base not matched to a gene. The CDR3 is 11 amino acids. In germline, CDR1 is DFQATT, CDR2 SNEGSKA (reference sequence).

This clone was recorded a few times. This chain uses TRBV7-9 with TRBJ2-5, with 7 nucleotides matching TRBD1. J lost 2 bases, V lost 5 bases, and 5 bases had no gene match. This CDR3 spans 14 amino acids. Germline V gene lookup returns CDR1 SEHNR and CDR2 FQNEAQ (reference sequence). CDR3 DNA sequence: TGTGCCAGCAGCGCCCGGGACAGACAAGAGACCCAGTACTTC. Translation gives CASSARDRQETQYF.

The chain is built from TRBV5-8 and TRBJ2-1; 11 positions agree with TRBD2. The CDR3 extends over 16 amino acids. Trimming cost V 4 bases and J 12 bases; bases outside gene matches: 15. CDR1 is SGHTS and CDR2 is YDEGEE in the germline V gene. The CDR3 nucleotides read TGTGCCAGCAGCCTTTCCGGACTAGCGGGCCCTTTGTGGCAGTTCTTC. This encodes CASSLSGLAGPLWQFF.

This clone was counted between two and nine times. This chain uses TRBV29-1 with TRBJ1-1; D not resolved. Germline-derived CDR1 and CDR2 are SQVTM and ANQGSEA. The CDR3 covers 12 residues. Trimming pared 5 bases from V and 5 bases from J, leaving 12 bases between. The DNA of the CDR3 is TGCAGCGTTATCGGGTGGGGAACTGAAGCTTTCTTT. Translated, it gives CSVIGWGTEAFF.

This chain joins TRBV4-1 and TRBJ1-3; D uncertain. Trimming removed 2 bases from V and 4 bases from J, with 9 bases in between. CDR3 size: 14 residues. From germline, CDR1 is MGHRA and CDR2 YSYEKL. Here the CDR3 DNA reads TGCGCCAGCAGCCAATGGGAATCGGGAAACACCATATATTTT. Its protein is CASSQWESGNTIYF.

V and J are TRBV2 and TRBJ2-1; 9 nucleotides align to TRBD2. The CDR3 spans 14 residues. Germline V lookup: CDR1 SNHLY, CDR2 FYNNEI. The ends lost 7 bases at V and 6 bases at J; junction bases unmatched: 7. CDR3 region: CASTPGLAVNEQFF. CDR3 nucleotide sequence: TGTGCCAGCACCCCGGGACTAGCTGTCAATGAGCAGTTCTTC.

The CDR3 nucleotides are TGCGCCAGCAGCTGGTTCGCAGGGCACGCCGATGGCTACACCTTC. Translated, it gives CASSWFAGHADGYTF. The chain joins TRBV5-1 to TRBJ1-2; TRBD1 is a possible D gene (5 bases). From germline, CDR1 is SGHRS and CDR2 YFSETQ. V dropped 3 bases and J dropped 6 bases, with 18 bases sitting between them. This CDR3 is 15 amino acids long.

V usage is TRBV14 and J usage is TRBJ2-1; TRBD2 aligns across 9 bases. V lost 4 bases, J lost 6 bases, and 10 bases stayed unmatched. The CDR3 is made up of 16 amino acids. Germline lookup yields CDR1 SGHDN and CDR2 FVKESK. The CDR3 coding sequence is TGTGCCAGCAGCCGGAGAGGGGCGGGAGGGGCCAATGAGCAGTTCTTC. As protein: CASSRRGAGGANEQFF.